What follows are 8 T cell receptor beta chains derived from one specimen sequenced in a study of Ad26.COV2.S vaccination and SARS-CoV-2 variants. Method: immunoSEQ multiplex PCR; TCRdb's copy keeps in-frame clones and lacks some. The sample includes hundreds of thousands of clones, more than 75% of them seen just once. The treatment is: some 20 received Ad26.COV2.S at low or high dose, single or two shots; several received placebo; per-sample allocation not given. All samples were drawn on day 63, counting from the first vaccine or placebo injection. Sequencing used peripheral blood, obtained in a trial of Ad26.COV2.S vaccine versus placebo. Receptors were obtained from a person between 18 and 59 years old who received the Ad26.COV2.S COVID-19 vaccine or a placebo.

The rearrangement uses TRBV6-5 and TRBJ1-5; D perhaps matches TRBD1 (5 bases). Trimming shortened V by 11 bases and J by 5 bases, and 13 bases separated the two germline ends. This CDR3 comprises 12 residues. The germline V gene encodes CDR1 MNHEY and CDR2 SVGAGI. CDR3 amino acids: CAVGQRDQPQHF. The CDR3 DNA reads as TGTGCCGTGGGGCAGAGAGATCAGCCCCAGCATTTT.

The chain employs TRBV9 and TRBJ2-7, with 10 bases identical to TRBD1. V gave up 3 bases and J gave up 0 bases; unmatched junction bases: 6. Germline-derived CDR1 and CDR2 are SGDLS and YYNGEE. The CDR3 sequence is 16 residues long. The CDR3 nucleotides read TGTGCCAGCAGCGAGAGGGGACAGGGGAGCTCCTACGAGCAGTACTTC. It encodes CASSERGQGSSYEQYF.

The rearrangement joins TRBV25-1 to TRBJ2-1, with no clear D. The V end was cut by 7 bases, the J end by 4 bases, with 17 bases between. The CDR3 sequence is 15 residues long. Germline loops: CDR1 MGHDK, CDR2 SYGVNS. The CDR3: CASTGDGRVYNEQFF. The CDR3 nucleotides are TGTGCCAGCACCGGAGACGGTCGGGTTTACAATGAGCAGTTCTTC.

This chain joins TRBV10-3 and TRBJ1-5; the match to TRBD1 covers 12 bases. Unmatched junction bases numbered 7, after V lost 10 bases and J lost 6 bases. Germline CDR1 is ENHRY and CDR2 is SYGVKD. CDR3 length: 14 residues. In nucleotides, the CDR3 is TGTGCCAGTGGTGGGACAGGGGGCTCTCAGCCCCAGCATTTT. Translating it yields CASGGTGGSQPQHF.

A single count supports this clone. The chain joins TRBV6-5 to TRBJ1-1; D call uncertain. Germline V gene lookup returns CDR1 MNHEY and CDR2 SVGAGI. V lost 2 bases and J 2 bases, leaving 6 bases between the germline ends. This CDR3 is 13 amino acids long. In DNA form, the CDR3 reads TGTGCCAGCAGTTACGAACATAACACTGAAGCTTTCTTT. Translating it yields CASSYEHNTEAFF.

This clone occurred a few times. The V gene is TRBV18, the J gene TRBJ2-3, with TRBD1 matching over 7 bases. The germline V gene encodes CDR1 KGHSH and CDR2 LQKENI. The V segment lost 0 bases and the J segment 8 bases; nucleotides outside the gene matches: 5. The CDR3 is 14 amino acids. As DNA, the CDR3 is TGTGCCAGCTCACCACCGACAGGGAAGGGTACGCAGTATTTT. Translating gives CASSPPTGKGTQYF.

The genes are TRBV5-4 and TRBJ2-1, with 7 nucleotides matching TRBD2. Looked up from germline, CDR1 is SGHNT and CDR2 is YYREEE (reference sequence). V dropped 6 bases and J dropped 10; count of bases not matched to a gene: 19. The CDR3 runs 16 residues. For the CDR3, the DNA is TGTGCCAGCACCCCTGGGGCGGGAGATCAACTGGGCGAGCAGTTCTTC. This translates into CASTPGAGDQLGEQFF. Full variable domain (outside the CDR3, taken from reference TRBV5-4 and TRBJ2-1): ETGVTQSPTHLIKTRGQQVTLRCSSQSGHNTVSWYQQALGQGPQFIFQYYREEENGRGNFPPRFSGLQFPNYSSELNVNALELDDSALYLCASTPGAGDQLGEQFFGPGTRLTVL.

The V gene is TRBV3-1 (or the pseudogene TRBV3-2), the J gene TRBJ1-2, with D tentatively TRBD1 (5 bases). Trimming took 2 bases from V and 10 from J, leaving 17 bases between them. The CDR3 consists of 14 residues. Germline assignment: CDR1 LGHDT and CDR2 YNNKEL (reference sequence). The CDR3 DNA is TGTGCCAGCAGCCAAAGGGAAACAGGCGACCCCTACACCTTC. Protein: CASSQRETGDPYTF.